This T cell receptor (beta chain) derives from a study of blood T cell repertoires in COVID-19. About the study: Samples of COVID-19 (acute and convalescent) were obtained from the United States, Italy and Spain. T cells, B-cell-depleted T cells, or PBMCs supplied cDNA or gDNA.

Source study methods: Reference gene primers were amplified, and this amplification served to estimate nucleated cell counts. Assay: immunoSEQ multiplex PCR; the TCRdb copy retains only in-frame clones and omits some. D and trimming were read from the DNA, whereas the V and J calls and clone size are those reported in that table. The sample yields about 80,000 clones, about four fifths seen once. Germline CDR1 and CDR2: SGHRS and YFSETQ. CDR3 length: 14 amino acids. The V and J ends lost 5 bases and 1 base, in that order; junction bases with no gene match: 5. The sequence came from a human donor in a cohort sampled during active COVID-19. The J gene is TRBJ2-5, the V gene TRBV5-1, with 7 positions matching TRBD2. The material sequenced was peripheral blood. The CDR3 loop reads CASSWASGQETQYF. The CDR3 nucleotides are TGCGCCAGCAGTTGGGCTAGCGGCCAAGAGACCCAGTACTTC.